This TCR beta chain was retrieved from a study of shared T cell receptors in the human thymus. This CDR3 is 19 amino acids long. CDR1 is MNHEY, CDR2 SMNVEV, per germline (reference sequence). Trimming pared 7 bases from V and 7 bases from J, leaving 31 bases between. Generated by immunoSEQ multiplex PCR, the TCRdb table keeps only in-frame clones and is missing some. The sample lists roughly 700,000 clones; roughly 90% were seen once. These data were also filed under a second study, of human thymus T cells.

The sequencing input was thymocytes. The origin of this receptor is a boy under two years old with a congenital heart defect. V is TRBV27 and J is TRBJ1-4; weak D call: TRBD1 (6 bases). CDR3 residues: CASTPAKGRGRSFGEKLFF. DNA of the CDR3: TGTGCCAGCACCCCCGCAAAGGGCAGGGGAAGAAGTTTCGGTGAAAAACTGTTTTTT.